What follows are 25 T cell receptor beta chains derived from one specimen sequenced in a study of regulatory T cells in long-lasting Graves disease. Arm-PCR of CDR3 regions and iRepertoire HTBI primers were the basis on which TCR beta libraries were built. TCRdb re-derived calls from the multiplex PCR reads in MiXCR, one entry per CDR3 protein. This sample carries over 350,000 distinct CDR3 sequences, 20% of them seen once, and the ten largest clones take roughly 20%. Time point defined: persistent/refractory GD, antithyroid drugs over 5 years with positive TRAb. The TCR library was made from RNA that had been extracted from PBMCs in TRIzol. The source material was peripheral blood mononuclear cells (PBMCs), sampled when the disease was refractory, from a patient treated with antithyroid drugs. The receptors were gathered from a female donor with Graves disease.

This clonotype was observed many times. This CDR3 reads CASRDYSYEQYF. CDR3 DNA sequence: TGTGCCAGCAGGGACTACTCGTACGAGCAGTACTTC. The V gene is TRBV28, the J gene TRBJ2-7; maybe TRBD2 (6 bases). The CDR3 loop spans 12 amino acids. Germline lookup yields CDR1 MDHEN and CDR2 SYDVKM. Trimming removed 6 bases from V and 4 bases from J, with 10 bases in between.

Many counts were recorded for this clonotype. The CDR3 is CASSLSGWEQYF. In DNA form, the CDR3 reads TGTGCCAGCAGTTTATCAGGGTGGGAGCAGTACTTC. This chain joins TRBV28 and TRBJ2-7; D possibly corresponds to TRBD1 (5 bases). Between the trimmed V and J ends, which lost 1 base and 7 bases, there was a span of 8 bases. The CDR3 is 12 residues long. Germline V gives CDR1 MDHEN, CDR2 SYDVKM.

The rearrangement uses TRBV9 and TRBJ2-7, with D uncertain. The germline V gene encodes CDR1 SGDLS and CDR2 YYNGEE. There are 13 residues in the CDR3. Trimming stripped 0 bases from V and 4 bases from J, with 8 bases between. This CDR3 is CASSVGPAYEQYF. DNA for the CDR3: TGTGCCAGCAGCGTAGGGCCAGCGTACGAGCAGTACTTC. The full variable domain, in which reference TRBV9 and TRBJ2-7 provide the parts outside the CDR3, is DSGVTQTPKHLITATGQRVTLRCSPRSGDLSVYWYQQSLDQGLQFLIQYYNGEERAKGNILERFSAQQFPDLHSELNLSSLELGDSALYFCASSVGPAYEQYFGPGTRLTVT.

The chain has TRBV7-2 and TRBJ2-2; 8 bases are a match to TRBD1. The length of the CDR3 is 15 residues. Trimming took 7 bases from V and 4 from J; bases not matched to a gene: 8. CDR1 is SGHTA and CDR2 is FQGNSA in the germline V gene. The CDR3 is CASTKSQGATGELFF. In DNA form, the CDR3 reads TGTGCCAGCACCAAGTCCCAGGGGGCCACCGGGGAGCTGTTTTTT.

This chain uses TRBV20-1 with TRBJ2-7, with 9 nucleotides matching TRBD1. Germline V gene lookup returns CDR1 DFQATT and CDR2 SNEGSKA (reference sequence). With 5 bases clipped from V and 3 bases from J, the junction kept 8 bases outside the gene matches. This CDR3 comprises 14 residues. CDR3 nucleotides: TGCAGTGCTCCGCGACAGGGGGTAAACTACGAGCAGTACTTC. Translating it yields CSAPRQGVNYEQYF.

The sample holds many counts of this clonotype. V gene TRBV18 combines with J gene TRBJ1-5; no reliable D call. Trimming stripped 3 bases from V and 4 bases from J, with 13 bases between. Germline loops: CDR1 KGHSH, CDR2 LQKENI. The CDR3 contains 15 residues. CDR3 sequence (DNA): TGTGCCAGCTCACCGCAGTGGACGGGGAATCAGCCCCAGCATTTT. Its translation: CASSPQWTGNQPQHF. Supplemented by reference TRBV18 and TRBJ1-5, the full variable domain reads NAGVMQNPRHLVRRRGQEARLRCSPMKGHSHVYWYRQLPEEGLKFMVYLQKENIIDESGMPKERFSAEFPKEGPSILRIQQVVRGDSAAYFCASSPQWTGNQPQHFGDGTRLSIL.

In this sample, this clonotype turned up many times. The chain employs TRBV28 and TRBJ1-1; D gene ambiguous. This CDR3 is 13 amino acids long. V dropped 6 bases and J dropped 0 bases, with 8 bases sitting between them. Germline V gene sequence: CDR1 MDHEN, CDR2 SYDVKM. CDR3: CASSTPLNTEAFF. The CDR3 nucleotides read TGTGCCAGCAGCACCCCCCTGAACACTGAAGCTTTCTTT.

This clonotype was seen just once. This chain uses TRBV27 with TRBJ2-1; 7 bases are shared with TRBD2. After removal of 2 bases from V and 7 bases from J, the junction contained 5 bases not matched to a gene. In germline, CDR1 is MNHEY, CDR2 SMNVEV (reference sequence). This CDR3 contains 14 residues. The CDR3 sequence is CASSLVAGRNEQFF. The CDR3 DNA reads TGTGCCAGCAGTTTAGTAGCGGGCCGTAATGAGCAGTTCTTC.

This clonotype was seen ten or more times. The chain is built from TRBV12-3 or TRBV12-4 and TRBJ2-5; 8 bases map to TRBD2. The CDR3 totals 15 residues. J gave up 7 bases and V 6 bases, and 13 bases lay outside the gene matches. This CDR3 reads CASSLGTSPSGTQYF. CDR3 in DNA: TGTGCCAGCAGCTTGGGGACTAGTCCGTCTGGGACCCAGTACTTC.

This clonotype showed up many times. V usage is TRBV6-1 and J usage is TRBJ2-7; D is possibly TRBD2 (6 bases). Trimming took off 1 base at V and 0 bases at J, with 13 bases between the two ends. Germline CDR1 reads MNHNS; CDR2 reads SASEGT. This CDR3 has 16 amino acids. The CDR3 protein is CASSEERNGGSYEQYF. CDR3 nucleotides: TGTGCCAGCAGTGAAGAGAGGAACGGGGGCTCCTACGAGCAGTACTTC.

This clonotype has a handful of counts. The gene calls are TRBV7-9 and TRBJ2-3; possibly TRBD1 or TRBD2 for D (5 bases each). Per the germline V gene, CDR1 is SEHNR and CDR2 is FQNEAQ (reference sequence). V lost 0 bases and J 2 bases, leaving 6 bases between the germline ends. This CDR3 is 14 amino acids long. CDR3 sequence (DNA): TGTGCCAGCAGCTTAGCGGGGGACACAGATACGCAGTATTTT. Residues: CASSLAGDTDTQYF.

This clonotype occurred many times. The chain carries TRBV12-3 or TRBV12-4 and TRBJ2-7; TRBD1 might be the D (6 bases). Trimming shortened V by 5 bases and J by 0 bases, and 14 bases separated the two germline ends. The CDR3 is made up of 15 amino acids. CDR3 nucleotides: TGTGCCAGCAGTCCCGGGACACTCAGCTCCTACGAGCAGTACTTC. Its protein is CASSPGTLSSYEQYF.

This chain uses TRBV20-1 with TRBJ1-2; D is uncertain. The germline V gene encodes CDR1 DFQATT and CDR2 SNEGSKA (reference sequence). Trimming took off 0 bases at V and 0 bases at J, with 11 bases between the two ends. The length of the CDR3 is 15 residues. The CDR3 sequence is CSARDNRDPNYGYTF. For the CDR3, the DNA is TGCAGTGCTAGAGACAACAGAGATCCTAACTATGGCTACACCTTC.

This clonotype was detected ten times or more. The V and J genes are TRBV7-2 and TRBJ2-2; possibly TRBD2 for D (6 bases). The V end was cut by 4 bases, the J end by 7 bases, with 19 bases between. Germline CDR1 SGHTA, CDR2 FQGNSA. The CDR3 contains 16 residues. CDR3 residues: CASSSGWRGGSGELFF. CDR3 in DNA: TGTGCCAGCAGCTCTGGGTGGAGGGGAGGTAGCGGGGAGCTGTTTTTT. Supplemented by reference TRBV7-2 and TRBJ2-2, the full variable domain reads GAGVSQSPSNKVTEKGKDVELRCDPISGHTALYWYRQSLGQGLEFLIYFQGNSAPDKSGLPSDRFSAERTGGSVSTLTIQRTQQEDSAVYLCASSSGWRGGSGELFFGEGSRLTVL.

This clonotype occurred many times. V and J are TRBV28 and TRBJ2-4; D might be TRBD1 (6 bases). Germline CDR1 is MDHEN and CDR2 is SYDVKM. CDR3 length equals 14 residues. Trimming cost V 4 bases and J 2 bases, with 9 bases left between them. The CDR3 DNA follows: TGTGCCAGCAGTTCACAGGGAACCAAAAACATTCAGTACTTC. Translated: CASSSQGTKNIQYF.

This clonotype was recorded many times. The chain combines TRBV28 with TRBJ2-7, with 10 positions matching TRBD2. Germline CDR1 and CDR2: MDHEN and SYDVKM. The V segment lost 4 bases and the J segment 3 bases; nucleotides outside the gene matches: 6. CDR3 length: 15 amino acids. DNA for the CDR3: TGTGCCAGCAGTTCTGCTAGCGGGAGTTTCTACGAGCAGTACTTC. Its translation is CASSSASGSFYEQYF.

This clonotype was detected many times. The chain carries TRBV28 and TRBJ1-2; 8 positions match TRBD1. Looked up from germline, CDR1 is MDHEN and CDR2 is SYDVKM. With 6 bases clipped from V and 4 bases from J, the junction kept 4 bases outside the gene matches. CDR3 length: 13 amino acids. The DNA for the CDR3 is TGTGCCAGCAGGGATGACAGGGGCTATGGCTACACCTTC. It codes for CASRDDRGYGYTF.

This chain links TRBV20-1 with TRBJ1-2; the D gene is possibly TRBD1 (6 bases). Deletions cut 2 bases from V and 8 bases from J, with 24 bases between. Germline V gene data show CDR1 as DFQATT and CDR2 as SNEGSKA (reference sequence). CDR3 length: 16 amino acids. DNA for the CDR3: TGCAGTGCTAGATCCCCCCGTGGGGCCGAGGGGGGCGGCTACACCTTC. Its protein product is CSARSPRGAEGGGYTF.

This clonotype was recorded many times. The rearrangement uses TRBV6-5 and TRBJ2-7; unclear D gene. The CDR3 is 11 amino acids. The V and J ends lost 1 base and 5 bases respectively, with 3 bases between them. The germline V gene has CDR1 MNHEY and CDR2 SVGAGI. The CDR3 loop reads CASSYFNEQYF. The CDR3 nucleotides read TGTGCCAGCAGTTACTTCAACGAGCAGTACTTC.

This clonotype was observed at least ten times. V is TRBV7-9 and J is TRBJ2-7, with D uncertain. This CDR3 has 11 residues. CDR1 is SEHNR and CDR2 is FQNEAQ in the germline V gene (reference sequence). Trimming stripped 5 bases from V and 3 bases from J, with 5 bases between. CDR3 in DNA: TGTGCCAGCAGCCCCGTCTACGAGCAGTACTTC. This translates into CASSPVYEQYF.

This clonotype was seen at least ten times. The chain links TRBV7-2 to TRBJ2-7; D unclear. The ends were cut back, 7 bases at V and 1 base at J, with 14 bases in the middle. This CDR3 has 14 amino acids. In germline, CDR1 is SGHTA, CDR2 FQGNSA. The CDR3 DNA sequence: TGTGCCAGCACTCTCGAAAGGGTTTCCTACGAGCAGTACTTC. Its translation: CASTLERVSYEQYF.

In nucleotides, the CDR3 is TGCGCCAGCAGCCAAGACCTTGGATGGGACTATGGCTACACCTTC. Translation: CASSQDLGWDYGYTF. This chain links TRBV4-3 with TRBJ1-2; unclear D gene. This CDR3 spans 15 amino acids. From germline, CDR1 is LGHNA and CDR2 YSLEER. Between the trimmed V and J ends, which lost 0 bases and 3 bases, there was a span of 11 bases.

This clonotype was recorded at least ten times. The chain carries TRBV7-9 and TRBJ2-7, with TRBD1 matching 8 bases. Germline V gene lookup returns CDR1 SEHNR and CDR2 FQNEAQ (reference sequence). V shed 1 base, J shed 2 bases, and the junction held 1 base outside the gene matches. The CDR3 is made up of 14 amino acids. The CDR3 DNA reads as TGTGCCAGCAGCTTAGACAGGGGGGCCTACGAGCAGTACTTC. It translates to CASSLDRGAYEQYF.

This clonotype has only a few counts. In nucleotides, the CDR3 is TGCAGTGCTAGCCCCTTGGCTTTCTTT. Its translation is CSASPLAFF. The chain has TRBV20-1 and TRBJ1-1; D unresolved. V lost 3 bases and J lost 11, with 7 bases in between. CDR3 size: 9 residues. Germline CDR1 reads DFQATT; CDR2 reads SNEGSKA (reference sequence).

The J gene is TRBJ1-2, the V gene TRBV6-5; 9 nucleotides match TRBD1. Looked up from germline, CDR1 is MNHEY and CDR2 is SVGAGI. V lost 4 bases to trimming and J lost 3 bases; unmatched junction nucleotides: 6. The CDR3 is 15 residues long. As DNA, the CDR3 is TGTGCCAGCAGTTCCCTCGACAGGGGGGACTATGGCTACACCTTC. It codes for CASSSLDRGDYGYTF.